The rows below give T cell receptor beta chains drawn from one sample of a study of blood T cells in healthy people across ages. TCRdb independently ran MiXCR on the 5' RACE reads; one entry per CDR3 protein. Of fewer than 2,000,000 distinct CDR3 sequences listed, roughly 43% are singletons. Input material: blood. These receptors originate from a human donor in good health. Both conserved end residues are trimmed from each CDR3. The order of the fields is clone size, V gene, CDR3 protein. The size field is filled for only some rows; it gives once, few, many or a size class.

>NA|TRBV5-5
ASSLGGREF
>few|TRBV11-3
ASGTDGYEQY
>NA|TRBV27
ASSSPSGGNIQY
>NA|TRBV7-6
ASSLSWKETQY
>few|TRBV7-2
ASSLRRGEAYEQY
>few|TRBV6-5
ASTELAGSTDTQY
>NA|TRBV6-5
ASSWSGGNEQF
>NA|TRBV2
ASIGANFRNEQF
>few|TRBV20-1
SASSVVAGDAQY
>few|TRBV9
ASSLGQSAYEQY
>NA|TRBV11-2
ASSLERGGSEQY
>NA|TRBV5-5
ASSSRDRFSRSPLH
>NA|TRBV6-4
ASSEERGGADTQY
>once|TRBV4-3
TSSHERGSTDTQY
>NA|TRBV7-9
ASSPNEETTNEKLF
>NA|TRBV15
ATSSGEGAKGEKLF
>NA|TRBV6-5
ASSYSWTEITDTQY
>few|TRBV20-1
SARPRTDYEQY
>NA|TRBV20-1
SALSLGLRSYEQY
>NA|TRBV27
ASSLSPVSSPLH
>NA|TRBV5-6
ASSLDRTEKLF
>NA|TRBV7-9
ASSPPRSGSYEQY
>few|TRBV12-5
ASARGTGIDADTQY
>NA|TRBV12-3/TRBV12-4
ASRYRDATLNIQY
>NA|TRBV25-1
ASSGEKIWATYEQF
>NA|TRBV20-1
SASGTYEKLF
>few|TRBV29-1
SARLAGGRVSSYNEQF
>NA|TRBV9
ASSGDLDEQF
>NA|TRBV7-2
ASSTFAGAPTGELF
>NA|TRBV27
ASSSGQGAAEQY
>few|TRBV6-6
ASRERETQY
>once|TRBV6-6
ASREDRGAADTQY
>NA|TRBV20-1
SAARMDTEAF
>NA|TRBV6-5
ASRRFATNTEAF
>NA|TRBV10-3
AISDSEGQRYEQY
>many|TRBV20-1
SARRRSTDTQY
>few|TRBV7-9
ASSHGSNQPQH
>NA|TRBV5-8
ASSLERGGWETQY
>NA|TRBV20-1
SARDQATDAYGYT
>few|TRBV20-1
SARPNRGTYEQY
>NA|TRBV6-5
ASSYRGTGLGYGYT
>NA|TRBV20-1
SASGDRETYGYT
>NA|TRBV4-1
ASSAGRVGTYEQY
>NA|TRBV12-3/TRBV12-4
ASSLAWDCRGPDAQY